Listed here are 27 T cell receptor beta chains from one sample, sequenced in a study of shared clonotypes between healthy human individuals. Profiled with immunoSEQ multiplex PCR; TCRdb holds only in-frame clones, not every one. Altogether over 950,000 clones are present, 70% to 85% being singletons, with the ten largest covering 0.85% to 1%. Source material: memory CD4+ T cells from PBMCs. Subset specified: CD45RA-negative fraction. These receptors all come from a man between 18 and 35 years old in good health. Some clones in this sample may be carry-over from other donors' samples.

CDR3 sequence reads: CASSNGQATDTQYF. The CDR3 region has the DNA TGTGCCAGTAGTAATGGACAGGCCACAGATACGCAGTATTTT. This chain uses TRBV19 with TRBJ2-3; 7 bases fit TRBD1. V lost 4 bases to trimming and J lost 2 bases; unmatched junction nucleotides: 3. Germline CDR1 LNHDA, CDR2 SQIVND (reference sequence). The CDR3 loop spans 14 amino acids.

This clone was seen a few times. The chain is built from TRBV7-8 and TRBJ1-5; D gene ambiguous. The V gene's germline CDR1 is SGHVS and CDR2 FQNEAQ. Trimming shortened V by 6 bases and J by 2 bases, and 20 bases separated the two germline ends. The CDR3 extends over 17 amino acids. The CDR3 sequence is CASRDLHVMWGNQPQHF. In nucleotides, the CDR3 is TGTGCCAGCAGGGATTTACATGTAATGTGGGGCAATCAGCCCCAGCATTTT.

A single count supports this clone. The chain combines TRBV7-8 with TRBJ2-5; no firm D call. With 5 bases removed from V and 5 bases from J, the gap between germline ends came to 9 bases. The CDR3 has 12 residues. Per the germline V gene, CDR1 is SGHVS and CDR2 is FQNEAQ. CDR3: CASSPGWETQYF. DNA for the CDR3: TGTGCCAGCAGCCCGGGCTGGGAGACCCAGTACTTC.

There are a few counts of this clone. J is TRBJ2-1 and V is TRBV6-6; 10 bases match TRBD1. The CDR3 consists of 16 residues. The V and J ends lost 6 bases and 2 bases, in that order; junction bases with no gene match: 7. Looked up from germline, CDR1 is MNHNY and CDR2 is SVGAGI (reference sequence). Here the CDR3 reads CASRLDGQGAYNEQFF. CDR3 DNA sequence: TGTGCCAGCAGGTTAGACGGACAGGGGGCCTACAATGAGCAGTTCTTC.

This clone was observed a few times. This specimen includes other DNA sequences encoding the same CDR3. The chain recombines TRBV7-3 with TRBJ2-1; 8 bases are a match to TRBD2. Germline CDR1 and CDR2: SGHTA and FQGTGA. Trimming cost V 4 bases and J 4 bases; bases outside gene matches: 6. The CDR3 runs 15 residues. The CDR3 is CASSYTSGTYNEQFF. The CDR3 DNA reads TGTGCCAGCAGCTATACTAGCGGAACATACAATGAGCAGTTCTTC.

This chain uses TRBV2 with TRBJ2-2; D remains unclear. V dropped 2 bases and J dropped 6 bases, with 7 bases sitting between them. The CDR3 runs to 13 residues. Germline lookup yields CDR1 SNHLY and CDR2 FYNNEI. For the CDR3, the DNA is TGTGCCAGCAGTGAATTTTTCTCCGGGGAGCTGTTTTTT. This encodes CASSEFFSGELFF.

With regard to this clone: Other DNA sequences within the sample encode an identical CDR3. The J gene is TRBJ1-1, the V gene TRBV20-1, with TRBD1 matching 7 bases. The trim removed 6 bases at V and 7 bases at J, leaving 5 bases unmatched. Germline CDR1 reads DFQATT; CDR2 reads SNEGSKA (reference sequence). The CDR3 runs to 11 residues. The chain's CDR3 is CSARQGSEAFF. The DNA for the CDR3 is TGCAGTGCCCGACAGGGAAGTGAAGCTTTCTTT.

The chain employs TRBV11-2 and TRBJ1-1, with no clear D. The germline CDR1 and CDR2 sequences are SGHAT and FQNNGV. The CDR3 is 11 residues long. Trimming took off 5 bases at V and 6 bases at J, with 7 bases between the two ends. The CDR3 region has the DNA TGTGCCAGCAGCGCGGGCGCTGAAGCTTTCTTT. Translating it yields CASSAGAEAFF.

A remark on this clone: The same CDR3 arises from other DNA sequences in this sample as well. The rearrangement joins TRBV7-9 to TRBJ1-2; 9 bases are shared with TRBD1. This CDR3 is 14 amino acids long. Germline trimming cut 5 bases from V and 2 bases from J; bases unmatched to any gene: 3. Germline-derived CDR1 and CDR2 are SEHNR and FQNEAQ (reference sequence). This CDR3 is CASSPGQGNYGYTF. For the CDR3, the DNA is TGTGCCAGCAGCCCCGGACAGGGGAACTATGGCTACACCTTC. Variable domain in full (rest from reference TRBV7-9 and TRBJ1-2): DTGVSQNPRHKITKRGQNVTFRCDPISEHNRLYWYRQTLGQGPEFLTYFQNEAQLEKSRLLSDRFSAERPKGSFSTLEIQRTEQGDSAMYLCASSPGQGNYGYTFGSGTRLTVV.

In its sample, this clone was seen a few times. The chain is built from TRBV6-1 and TRBJ2-3; D is unclear. V was trimmed by 2 bases and J by 6 bases, leaving 6 bases between them. This CDR3 has 12 amino acids. The germline CDR1 and CDR2 sequences are MNHNS and SASEGT. Here the CDR3 reads CASSEWRDTQYF. In nucleotides, the CDR3 is TGTGCCAGCAGTGAATGGCGGGATACGCAGTATTTT.

The J gene is TRBJ2-5, the V gene TRBV11-2; D call uncertain. Germline assignment: CDR1 SGHAT and CDR2 FQNNGV. V lost 4 bases to trimming and J lost 1 base, with 10 bases between them. CDR3 length: 14 amino acids. The CDR3 is CASSSDLGQETQYF. CDR3 sequence (DNA): TGTGCCAGCAGCTCGGATCTAGGCCAAGAGACCCAGTACTTC. Based on the CDR3 plus reference TRBV11-2 and TRBJ2-5, the full variable domain is EAGVAQSPRYKIIEKRQSVAFWCNPISGHATLYWYQQILGQGPKLLIQFQNNGVVDDSQLPKDRFSAERLKGVDSTLKIQPAKLEDSAVYLCASSSDLGQETQYFGPGTRLLVL.

V is TRBV9 and J is TRBJ1-1, with a tentative D call TRBD1 (6 bases). The CDR3 covers 14 residues. Trimming stripped 6 bases from V and 3 bases from J, with 15 bases between. Germline CDR1 is SGDLS and CDR2 is YYNGEE. The CDR3, as DNA: TGTGCCAGCACCACAGGGCGCGGGCACACTGAAGCTTTCTTT. Translating it yields CASTTGRGHTEAFF.

This clone has a count of ten or more. V and J are TRBV2 and TRBJ1-4; D unclear. Germline CDR1 SNHLY, CDR2 FYNNEI. This CDR3 has 13 residues. Trimming stripped 8 bases from V and 8 bases from J, with 15 bases between. The CDR3 here is CASGIIPGEKLFF. The CDR3 nucleotides are TGTGCCAGCGGGATAATACCGGGGGAAAAACTGTTTTTT.

The chain links TRBV11-3 to TRBJ2-3; 14 bases align to TRBD2. The CDR3 runs to 16 residues. Trimming cost V 5 bases and J 4 bases; bases outside gene matches: 5. Germline CDR1 reads SGHNT; CDR2 reads YENEEA. The DNA for the CDR3 is TGTGCCAGCAGCAAGGGACTAGCGGGAGTTTCAGATACGCAGTATTTT. This sequence encodes CASSKGLAGVSDTQYF. Full variable domain (rest looked up from reference TRBV11-3 and TRBJ2-3): EAGVVQSPRYKIIEKKQPVAFWCNPISGHNTLYWYLQNLGQGPELLIRYENEEAVDDSQLPKDRFSAERLKGVDSTLKIQPAELGDSAVYLCASSKGLAGVSDTQYFGPGTRLTVL.

This clone appeared a few times. This rearrangement joins TRBV7-9 to TRBJ1-1; D uncertain. From germline, CDR1 is SEHNR and CDR2 FQNEAQ (reference sequence). The CDR3 extends over 13 amino acids. V was clipped by 4 bases and J by 1 base, with 7 bases between them. This CDR3 reads CASSSVGNTEAFF. DNA for the CDR3: TGTGCCAGCAGCTCAGTGGGGAACACTGAAGCTTTCTTT.

The rearrangement uses TRBV15 and TRBJ1-2, with D possibly TRBD1 on 6 matching bases. The CDR3 spans 15 residues. The germline CDR1 and CDR2 sequences are LNHNV and YYDKDF (reference sequence). Between the trimmed V and J ends, which lost 1 base and 3 bases, there was a span of 12 bases. The CDR3 DNA follows: TGTGCCACCAGCAGAGCGAGGGGGGACTACTATGGCTACACCTTC. Amino acids: CATSRARGDYYGYTF.

The chain links TRBV14 to TRBJ2-3; no reliable D call. V was trimmed by 0 bases and J by 8 bases, leaving 9 bases between them. This CDR3 spans 13 amino acids. Germline V gives CDR1 SGHDN, CDR2 FVKESK. DNA for the CDR3: TGTGCCAGCAGCCAAGATTGGGTGCGTACGCAGTATTTT. It codes for CASSQDWVRTQYF.

This clone was picked up a small number of times. V usage is TRBV11-3 and J usage is TRBJ2-2; no clear D. The CDR3 spans 13 residues. The germline V gene encodes CDR1 SGHNT and CDR2 YENEEA. Deletions cut 5 bases from V and 2 bases from J, with 6 bases between. The CDR3 here is CASSQGNTGELFF. DNA for the CDR3: TGTGCCAGCAGCCAAGGAAACACCGGGGAGCTGTTTTTT.

The J gene is TRBJ1-5, the V gene TRBV2; D possibly corresponds to TRBD1 (6 bases). V was shortened by 8 bases and J by 0 bases, with 14 bases between the two germline ends. The CDR3 length is 15 residues. The germline V gene has CDR1 SNHLY and CDR2 FYNNEI. The CDR3 region is CASASRDNSNQPQHF. For the CDR3, the DNA is TGTGCCAGCGCTAGCCGGGACAATAGCAATCAGCCCCAGCATTTT.

In nucleotides, the CDR3 is TGTGCCAGCAGTCGACAGGCCAGCTCTGGAAACACCATATATTTT. Translated, it gives CASSRQASSGNTIYF. This chain uses TRBV6-5 with TRBJ1-3; D may be TRBD1 (6 bases). CDR3 size: 15 residues. V shed 5 bases and J shed 0 bases, with 11 bases lying between them. Germline V gene lookup returns CDR1 MNHEY and CDR2 SVGAGI.

The chain links TRBV28 to TRBJ2-4; 9 nucleotides match TRBD1. The ends lost 4 bases at V and 7 bases at J; junction bases unmatched: 5. CDR1 is MDHEN, CDR2 SYDVKM, per germline. The CDR3 is 14 residues long. The CDR3 protein is CASSSGTGWNIQYF. The CDR3 DNA reads as TGTGCCAGCAGTTCGGGGACAGGGTGGAACATTCAGTACTTC. Based on the CDR3 plus reference TRBV28 and TRBJ2-4, the full variable domain is DVKVTQSSRYLVKRTGEKVFLECVQDMDHENMFWYRQDPGLGLRLIYFSYDVKMKEKGDIPEGYSVSREKKERFSLILESASTNQTSMYLCASSSGTGWNIQYFGAGTRLSVL.

The rearrangement uses TRBV6-1 and TRBJ2-5; D uncertain. Germline values: CDR1 MNHNS, CDR2 SASEGT. The CDR3 is 11 residues long. V was pared by 4 bases and J by 4 bases, with 4 bases between. CDR3 DNA: TGTGCCAGCAGTGTTCTAGAGACCCAGTACTTC. Encoded protein: CASSVLETQYF.

This clone was observed once. This chain links TRBV27 with TRBJ1-1; no clear D. The length of the CDR3 is 14 residues. V shed 7 bases and J shed 0 bases, with 12 bases lying between them. The germline V gene encodes CDR1 MNHEY and CDR2 SMNVEV (reference sequence). In DNA form, the CDR3 reads TGTGCCAGCACCCGAAAAATTTTGAACACTGAAGCTTTCTTT. Protein: CASTRKILNTEAFF.

About this clone: A far bigger clonotype differs at one base, so this is likely a read error. The sample carries other DNA sequences with the same CDR3. This sequence joins TRBV5-1 and TRBJ2-2; D gene uncertain. The CDR3 loop spans 14 amino acids. Germline-derived CDR1 and CDR2 are SGHRS and YFSETQ. The V end was cut by 0 bases, the J end by 1 base, with 4 bases between. Here the CDR3 DNA reads TGCGCCAGCAGCTTGGCGGGGAACACCGGGGAGCTGTTTTTT. This translates into CASSLAGNTGELFF.

The rearrangement links TRBV20-1 to TRBJ2-1; D possibly matches TRBD1 or TRBD2 (5 bases each). The germline V and J ends were trimmed by 4 bases and 8 bases, with 9 bases remaining between them. The germline CDR1 and CDR2 sequences are DFQATT and SNEGSKA (reference sequence). This CDR3 is 11 amino acids long. In DNA form, the CDR3 reads TGCAGTGCTATTCGAGGGGATGAGCAGTTCTTC. Protein sequence: CSAIRGDEQFF.

The chain carries TRBV4-3 and TRBJ2-3, with D possibly being TRBD2 (6 bases). The germline V and J ends were trimmed by 3 bases and 1 base, with 20 bases remaining between them. The CDR3 extends over 18 amino acids. CDR1 LGHNA and CDR2 YSLEER come from the germline V gene. The CDR3 region is CASSQAGLGGGRTDTQYF. CDR3 nucleotide sequence: TGCGCCAGCAGCCAGGCGGGGCTGGGCGGAGGACGCACAGATACGCAGTATTTT.

This clone has just one count. The rearrangement links TRBV6-5 to TRBJ2-5, with D perhaps TRBD2 (6 bases). CDR1 MNHEY and CDR2 SVGAGI come from the germline V gene. This CDR3 contains 12 residues. Trimming shortened V by 7 bases and J by 5 bases, and 11 bases separated the two germline ends. In DNA form, the CDR3 reads TGTGCCAGCAAACAGCGGGCGGAGACCCAGTACTTC. Protein sequence: CASKQRAETQYF.